This is a list of T cell receptor beta chains from one sample in a study of T cells expressing NK-cell markers. TCRdb reprocessed the 5' RACE reads, keeping one entry per CDR3 protein, no DNA. Recorded for this sample: roughly 20,000 distinct CDR3 sequences. Sequences were obtained from blood T cells: a sorted CD56 or NKG2C T cell subset, CD4+ or CD8+ T cells, or bulk PBMC T cells (not recorded which). The receptors shown here come from a man aged 18-75 years in good health. Each CDR3 is given with its conserved first and last residue. Size values are once, few and many counts, or a class for expanded clones, and some rows have none.

.	TRBJ2-2	TRBV20-1	15	CSASHGGTDTGELFF
.	TRBJ2-6	TRBV18	15	CASSNDRAGANVLTF
.	TRBJ1-5	TRBV5-4	14	CASSLDGSNQPQHF
.	TRBJ2-7	TRBV5-6	14	CASSLVQLTNEQYF
.	TRBJ1-6	TRBV7-2	14	CASSPGPVQSPLHF
.	TRBJ2-1	TRBV5-4	12	CASSSIAGLWFF
.	TRBJ1-1	TRBV20-1	14	CSSKRRGMAAEAFF
.	TRBJ2-1	TRBV6-2/TRBV6-3	14	CASRLTTLYNEQFF
.	TRBJ2-7	TRBV7-9	13	CASSSFSEVEQYF
.	TRBJ2-3	TRBV7-2	15	CASSMRGGSSDTQYF
.	TRBJ2-3	TRBV7-9	17	CASTSGRGSYFTDTQYF
.	TRBJ2-4	TRBV2	14	CASSETGTKNIQYF
.	TRBJ2-1	TRBV4-2	16	CASSTIFGGGEVEQFF
.	TRBJ1-4	TRBV28	15	CASNGRGRDNEKLFF
large	TRBJ2-1	TRBV12-3/TRBV12-4	12	CASSRTSHEQFF
.	TRBJ2-2	TRBV20-1	15	CSAREPSGTAGELFF
.	TRBJ2-3	TRBV3-1	16	CASSQPTGRGTDTQYF
.	TRBJ2-1	TRBV9	16	CASSVDYGGTGNEQFF
.	TRBJ2-7	TRBV5-1	15	CASTQVLGGGNEQYF
.	TRBJ2-6	TRBV4-1	15	CASSELFSGANVLTF
.	TRBJ2-3	TRBV21-1	14	CASSKGYSLDTQYF
.	TRBJ2-7	TRBV28	15	CASGPHGTGGWEQYF
.	TRBJ2-5	TRBV5-5	16	CASSGFLAGVQETQYF
.	TRBJ2-1	TRBV10-3	16	CAIRPGLAGGRTEQFF
.	TRBJ2-5	TRBV28	20	CASSSTKSTGLAGAVETQYF